A selection of T cell receptor beta chains follows, all from one sample in a study of read filtering for tumor transcriptome and immune sequencing. From the reads, TCRdb called clonotypes with MiXCR, one entry per CDR3 protein. The sample includes some 140,000 distinct CDR3 sequences, 13% seen only once; the top ten take about 7.7%. Sequenced input: a population of CD138-negative cells sorted from bone marrow. These receptors all come from a donor aged 40 or older with multiple myeloma. Both conserved end residues are part of each CDR3. A D gene is named only where the DNA matches it firmly. Some rows have no size entry. The others give once, few or many, or a class for an expanded clone.

j_gene	d_gene	v_gene	abundance	CDR3nt	CDR3aa
TRBJ2-7	-	TRBV24-1	many	TGTGCCACCAGTGATCGGGACCTCGCCCACGAGCAGTACTTC	CATSDRDLAHEQYF
TRBJ2-5	TRBD2	TRBV20-1	many	TGCAGTGCTTGGGCTAGCGGCCGAACTGAAGAGACCCAGTACTTC	CSAWASGRTEETQYF
TRBJ2-2	-	TRBV20-1	many	TGCAGTGCTTCGGGGCCTAACACCGGGGAGCTGTTTTTT	CSASGPNTGELFF
TRBJ2-1	TRBD1	TRBV11-2	many	TGTGCCAGCAGCGGATTGGGACAGGGGGTTTACAATGAGCAGTTCTTC	CASSGLGQGVYNEQFF
TRBJ2-1	TRBD2	TRBV4-3	many	TGCGCCAGCAGCCGGGGACTAGCGGGAGTTGGGTACAATGAGCAGTTCTTC	CASSRGLAGVGYNEQFF
TRBJ1-1	-	TRBV29-1	many	TGCAGCGTGATTAGGACAGCCAGGAACACTGAAGCTTTCTTT	CSVIRTARNTEAFF
TRBJ2-7	TRBD2	TRBV20-1	many	TGCAGTGCTAGAGGAGGACTAGCGGGAGACATCCACGAGCAGTACTTC	CSARGGLAGDIHEQYF
TRBJ1-2	-	TRBV7-9	few	TGTGCCAGCAGCTCCTCCGGGGGCTATGGCTACACCTTC	CASSSSGGYGYTF
TRBJ2-2	TRBD2	TRBV11-3	-	TGTGCCAGCAGCTTAGATAGTGCGGGACTAGCGGGAGCCGGGGAGCTGTTTTTT	CASSLDSAGLAGAGELFF
TRBJ1-1	-	TRBV6-1	many	TGTGCCAGCAGTGAATATCTGCCGGGACCACAGAACACTGAAGCTTTCTTT	CASSEYLPGPQNTEAFF
TRBJ2-7	-	TRBV3-1	many	TGTGCCAGCAGCCAATTTGGGTACGAGCAGTACTTC	CASSQFGYEQYF
TRBJ1-1	-	TRBV4-1	many	TGCGCCAGCAGCCGGGGCCAGAGGAACACTGAAGCTTTCTTT	CASSRGQRNTEAFF
TRBJ2-1	-	TRBV7-8	many	TGTGCCAGCAGCTTAGCAAGAACGGGCAAGGCCTACAATGAGCAGTTCTTC	CASSLARTGKAYNEQFF
TRBJ2-1	TRBD2	TRBV20-1	-	TGCAGTGCTAGGTGGGAGGGAGGCGATGGGCAGTTCTTC	CSARWEGGDGQFF
TRBJ2-2	TRBD1	TRBV4-1	few	TGCGCCAGCAGCCTTCGCGCGGACAGGGCCACCGGGGAGCTGCTTTTT	CASSLRADRATGELLF
TRBJ2-1	-	TRBV7-9	many	TGTGCCAGCAGTCCCAACAGGACAGTGTTTATAGGGCCGTTCTTC	CASSPNRTVFIGPFF
TRBJ2-3	-	TRBV10-2	many	TGCGCCAGCAGTGAGGGGGCCCTGACGACGCAGTATTTT	CASSEGALTTQYF
TRBJ2-2	-	TRBV20-1	-	TGCAGTGCTAGAGATCAAGTGAGGGGAAACACCGGGGAGCTGTTTTTT	CSARDQVRGNTGELFF
TRBJ2-1	-	TRBV5-4	many	TGTGCCAGCAGCCAAATGACCGGGACCCATTACAATGAGCAGTTCTTC	CASSQMTGTHYNEQFF
TRBJ1-1	TRBD1	TRBV7-6	many	TGTGCCAGCAGCCCAGAGGGGGCCCCGAGCACTGAAGCTTTCTTT	CASSPEGAPSTEAFF
TRBJ2-1	-	TRBV19	many	TGTGCCAGTAGTATCTCGGGCAGATACAATGAGCAGTTCTTC	CASSISGRYNEQFF
TRBJ2-2	-	TRBV10-3	many	TGTGCCATAGGACAGAGGTTGGACACCGGGGAGCTGTTTTTT	CAIGQRLDTGELFF
TRBJ2-1	-	TRBV27	many	-	CASSTSRDRREQFF
TRBJ2-3	TRBD2	TRBV6-2/TRBV6-3	many	TGTGCCAGCAGCCATACTAGCGGGAGGAACACAGATACGCAGTATTTT	CASSHTSGRNTDTQYF
TRBJ2-3	-	TRBV3-1	-	TGTGGCAGCAGCCTAGACACAGATACGCAGTATTTT	CGSSLDTDTQYF
TRBJ2-7	-	TRBV20-1	many	TGCAGTGCTAGAGGTACGGGACCTAAGAGCGAGCAGTACTTC	CSARGTGPKSEQYF
TRBJ2-7	-	TRBV11-2	few	TGTGCCAGCAGCTTAGGACAGTTCTACGAGCAGTACTTC	CASSLGQFYEQYF
TRBJ1-4	-	TRBV3-1	-	TGTGCCAGCAGCCAACGCGCAACTAATGAAAAACTGTTTTTT	CASSQRATNEKLFF
TRBJ2-1	TRBD2	TRBV10-3	many	TGTGCCATCAGCCAAGCGGGAGCCTCTAGGAATGAGCAGTTCTTC	CAISQAGASRNEQFF